This T cell receptor (beta chain) comes out of a study of spatial heterogeneity in lung cancer. General study results and limits: For expanded intratumoral alpha and beta TCRs, counts tracked tumor mutation counts.

Each CDR3 protein is one row after TCRdb ran MiXCR on the 5' RACE reads. This sample has around 13,000 distinct CDR3 sequences; less than 8% occur once, and the top ten carry around 3%. This clonotype came up many times. Antigen unknown. The time point denotes: sample taken at primary tumor resection. The germline V gene encodes CDR1 DFQATT and CDR2 SNEGSKA (reference sequence). V was clipped by 6 bases and J by 8 bases, with 16 bases between them. The CDR3 loop spans 12 amino acids. This clonotype was obtained from a female donor with early-stage non-small cell lung cancer. The material sequenced was lung tumor tissue, taken at surgery. This chain joins TRBV20-1 and TRBJ1-1; D is undetermined. The CDR3 is CSAGSPQREAFF. The CDR3 DNA is TGCAGTGCCGGCTCCCCGCAGCGCGAAGCTTTCTTT.